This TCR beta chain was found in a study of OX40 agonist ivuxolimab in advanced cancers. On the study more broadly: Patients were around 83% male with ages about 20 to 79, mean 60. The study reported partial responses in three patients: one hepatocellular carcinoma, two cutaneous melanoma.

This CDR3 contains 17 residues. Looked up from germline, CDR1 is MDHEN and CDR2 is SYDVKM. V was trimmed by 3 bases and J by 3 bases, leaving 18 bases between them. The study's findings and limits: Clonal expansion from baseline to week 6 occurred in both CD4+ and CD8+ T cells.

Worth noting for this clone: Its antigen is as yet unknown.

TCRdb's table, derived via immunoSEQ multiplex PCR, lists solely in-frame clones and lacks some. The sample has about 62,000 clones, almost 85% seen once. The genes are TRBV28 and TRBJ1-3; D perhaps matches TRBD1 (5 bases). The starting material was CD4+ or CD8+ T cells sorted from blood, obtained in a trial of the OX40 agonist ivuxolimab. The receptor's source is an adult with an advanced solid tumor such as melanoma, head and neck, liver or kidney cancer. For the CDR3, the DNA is TGTGCCAGCAGTTTCCCGTCCTTCGGGGGTGGTGGAAACACCATATATTTT. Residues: CASSFPSFGGGGNTIYF.